This TCR beta chain was identified in a study of blood T cell repertoires in COVID-19. Study-level background: T cells, B-cell-depleted T cells, or PBMCs supplied cDNA or gDNA.

Individuals aged about 18 to 100 years were recruited from fewer than 30 US areas. Individuals in the exposed group had encountered a COVID-19 case within 2 weeks preceding study entry. V dropped 2 bases and J dropped 6; count of bases not matched to a gene: 1. The CDR3 totals 13 residues. The germline V gene encodes CDR1 LNHDA and CDR2 SQIVND (reference sequence). Some clones are missing from TCRdb's copy, which holds only in-frame ones; the method was immunoSEQ multiplex PCR. The table records fewer than 150,000 clones, 84% of them present only once. The clonotype originates from a woman between 18 and 29 years old who had been exposed to COVID-19. The specimen was PBMCs or T cells enriched from blood (not recorded which). The chain links TRBV19 to TRBJ2-1; 7 nucleotides align to TRBD2. The CDR3: CASSIPGGNEQFF. CDR3 bases: TGTGCCAGTAGTATACCGGGGGGCAATGAGCAGTTCTTC.